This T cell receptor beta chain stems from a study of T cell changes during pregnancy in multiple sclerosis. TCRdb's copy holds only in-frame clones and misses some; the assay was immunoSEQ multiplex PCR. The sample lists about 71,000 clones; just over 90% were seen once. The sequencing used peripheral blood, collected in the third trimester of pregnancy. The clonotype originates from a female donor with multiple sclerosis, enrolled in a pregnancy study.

This CDR3 is CASSPPGLDNEQFF. In DNA, the CDR3 is TGTGCCAGCTCACCACCGGGACTAGATAATGAGCAGTTCTTC. The rearrangement links TRBV18 to TRBJ2-1, with 8 positions matching TRBD2. Unmatched junction bases numbered 2, after V lost 0 bases and J lost 7 bases. The CDR3 has 14 residues. CDR1 is KGHSH and CDR2 is LQKENI in the germline V gene.